A selection of T cell receptor beta chains follows, all from one sample in a study of blood T cells in healthy people across ages. TCRdb ran MiXCR on the 5' RACE reads and lists one entry per CDR3 protein. The table lists 1.5 million to 2 million distinct CDR3 sequences, around 36% of them singletons, with roughly 10% in the top ten. The material sequenced was blood. Receptors originate from a woman aged 25-40 years in good health. The CDR3 runs from the conserved cysteine through the conserved F or W. A D gene is named only where the DNA matches it firmly. Not every row has a clone size; where given, it reads once, few, many or a size class.

D: -; size: few; V: TRBV7-2; J: TRBJ1-5; CDR3: CASSLARGKGPQHF; DNA: TGTGCCAGCAGCTTAGCAAGGGGGAAAGGGCCCCAGCATTTT
D: -; size: -; V: TRBV10-3; J: TRBJ1-6; CDR3: CAISEFSGSPLHF; DNA: TGTGCCATCAGTGAGTTCTCGGGGTCACCCCTCCACTTT
D: TRBD1; size: -; V: TRBV24-1; J: TRBJ1-2; CDR3: CATSDWDSYGYTF; DNA: TGTGCCACCAGTGATTGGGACAGCTATGGCTACACCTTC
D: -; size: -; V: TRBV3-1; J: TRBJ2-5; CDR3: CASSVVGVETQYF; DNA: TGTGCCAGCAGCGTAGTGGGGGTAGAGACCCAGTACTTC
D: -; size: -; V: TRBV10-3; J: TRBJ2-2; CDR3: CAIHRGDTGELFF; DNA: TGTGCCATCCACCGGGGAGATACCGGGGAGCTGTTTTTT
D: TRBD2; size: few; V: TRBV3-1; J: TRBJ2-5; CDR3: CASSQVERGRQEETQYF; DNA: TGTGCCAGCAGCCAAGTTGAGCGGGGGAGACAGGAAGAGACCCAGTACTTC
D: -; size: -; V: TRBV27; J: TRBJ2-6; CDR3: CASRIAGANVLTF; DNA: TGTGCCAGCAGAATCGCGGGGGCCAACGTCCTGACTTTC
D: -; size: -; V: TRBV2; J: TRBJ2-7; CDR3: CASSEGNGDTYEQYF; DNA: TGTGCCAGCAGTGAAGGTAACGGGGACACCTACGAGCAGTACTTC
D: -; size: few; V: TRBV3-1; J: TRBJ1-2; CDR3: CASSQRPPGDGYTF; DNA: TGTGCCAGCAGCCAAAGGCCCCCAGGGGACGGCTACACCTTC
D: -; size: few; V: TRBV20-1; J: TRBJ2-7; CDR3: CSASPKLADKEYF; DNA: TGCAGTGCTAGCCCCAAGTTGGCAGATAAGGAGTACTTC
D: TRBD2; size: -; V: TRBV25-1; J: TRBJ2-3; CDR3: CASSAPSGRADTQYF; DNA: TGTGCCAGCAGTGCCCCTAGCGGGAGGGCAGATACGCAGTATTTT
D: -; size: few; V: TRBV20-1; J: TRBJ1-1; CDR3: CSAWTGNTEAFF; DNA: TGCAGCGCTTGGACGGGGAACACTGAAGCTTTCTTT
D: -; size: -; V: TRBV7-3; J: TRBJ2-1; CDR3: CSSSLSLNSEQFF; DNA: TGTTCCAGCAGCTTATCCCTAAACAGTGAGCAGTTCTTC
D: -; size: few; V: TRBV20-1; J: TRBJ2-3; CDR3: CSTRARGPTDTQYF; DNA: TGCAGTACCCGAGCGAGGGGACCCACAGATACGCAGTATTTT
D: TRBD2; size: -; V: TRBV5-5; J: TRBJ2-3; CDR3: CASSFSGTSGTDTQYF; DNA: TGTGCCAGCAGCTTTTCCGGGACTAGCGGCACAGATACGCAGTATTTT
D: -; size: -; V: TRBV12-3/TRBV12-4; J: TRBJ1-1; CDR3: CASSLVGSSTEAFF; DNA: TGTGCCAGCAGTTTAGTAGGGTCGTCCACTGAAGCTTTCTTT
D: -; size: few; V: TRBV29-1; J: TRBJ2-1; CDR3: CSATPLDNNEQFF; DNA: TGCAGCGCCACCCCACTAGATAACAATGAGCAGTTCTTC
D: -; size: few; V: TRBV7-6; J: TRBJ1-5; CDR3: CASSHKRGGERNQPQHF; DNA: TGTGCCAGCAGCCATAAAAGGGGGGGGGAACGCAATCAGCCCCAGCATTTT
D: -; size: few; V: TRBV2; J: TRBJ2-7; CDR3: CASTEGESYEQYF; DNA: TGTGCCAGCACGGAGGGGGAATCCTACGAGCAGTACTTC
D: TRBD1; size: -; V: TRBV6-2/TRBV6-3; J: TRBJ1-2; CDR3: CASSNTGAPYGYTF; DNA: TGTGCCAGCAGCAACACAGGGGCCCCTTATGGCTACACCTTC
D: -; size: once; V: TRBV2; J: TRBJ2-4; CDR3: CARSPLGVAKNIQYF; DNA: TGTGCCCGCAGCCCCCTTGGGGTGGCCAAAAACATTCAGTACTTC
D: -; size: -; V: TRBV15; J: TRBJ2-3; CDR3: CATSNLGTDTQYF; DNA: TGTGCCACCAGCAATCTAGGGACAGATACGCAGTATTTT
D: -; size: -; V: TRBV5-1; J: TRBJ2-5; CDR3: CASSFTPGEGETQYF; DNA: TGCGCCAGCAGCTTTACGCCGGGAGAAGGGGAGACCCAGTACTTC
D: TRBD1; size: many; V: TRBV6-1; J: TRBJ2-7; CDR3: CASSPGTGGSEQYF; DNA: TGTGCCAGCAGCCCCGGGACAGGGGGCTCCGAGCAGTACTTC
D: TRBD2; size: -; V: TRBV7-9; J: TRBJ2-5; CDR3: CASSPGWTSGRGIGGETQYF; DNA: TGTGCCAGCAGCCCCGGGTGGACTAGCGGGAGGGGAATTGGTGGAGAGACCCAGTACTTC
D: -; size: -; V: TRBV29-1; J: TRBJ2-3; CDR3: CSVNNGRLTTDTQYF; DNA: TGCAGCGTTAATAACGGGCGATTAACCACAGATACGCAGTATTTT
D: -; size: few; V: TRBV12-3/TRBV12-4; J: TRBJ2-1; CDR3: CASRLATEQFF; DNA: TGTGCCAGCAGGTTGGCTACTGAGCAGTTCTTC
D: -; size: -; V: TRBV6-6; J: TRBJ2-7; CDR3: CATKLTRYAYEQYF; DNA: TGTGCCACCAAATTGACACGATACGCATACGAGCAGTACTTC
D: TRBD2; size: few; V: TRBV6-1; J: TRBJ2-7; CDR3: CASSEAGSGRFLSEQYF; DNA: TGTGCCAGCAGTGAAGCGGGTAGCGGGAGGTTTTTAAGCGAGCAGTACTTC
D: -; size: -; V: TRBV7-2; J: TRBJ1-4; CDR3: CASSLNTGRGEKLFF; DNA: TGTGCCAGCAGCTTAAATACCGGGCGGGGGGAAAAACTGTTTTTT
D: TRBD2; size: -; V: TRBV11-2; J: TRBJ2-3; CDR3: CASSLAVSAGGSTDTQYF; DNA: TGTGCCAGCAGCTTAGCGGTGTCGGCGGGAGGCTCCACAGATACGCAGTATTTT
D: TRBD1; size: -; V: TRBV20-1; J: TRBJ1-5; CDR3: CSAREGQGNQPQHF; DNA: TGCAGTGCTAGAGAGGGACAGGGGAATCAGCCCCAGCATTTT
D: -; size: -; V: TRBV5-6; J: TRBJ2-1; CDR3: CASSQGLTQFF; DNA: TGTGCCAGCAGCCAGGGGCTCACCCAGTTCTTC
D: -; size: few; V: TRBV4-1; J: TRBJ1-4; CDR3: CASSFTTVGVLEKLFF; DNA: TGCGCCAGCAGCTTCACCACCGTAGGGGTTTTAGAAAAACTGTTTTTT
D: -; size: many; V: TRBV29-1; J: TRBJ2-1; CDR3: CSVESNNEQFF; DNA: TGCAGCGTTGAAAGCAACAATGAGCAGTTCTTC
D: -; size: -; V: TRBV30; J: TRBJ2-7; CDR3: CAWSVDPWGDEQYF; DNA: TGTGCCTGGAGTGTAGACCCTTGGGGGGACGAGCAGTACTTC
D: -; size: -; V: TRBV7-7; J: TRBJ1-4; CDR3: CASNLVLRGKLFF; DNA: TGTGCCAGCAACTTAGTGTTGCGAGGAAAACTGTTTTTT
D: -; size: -; V: TRBV6-5; J: TRBJ2-2; CDR3: CASSYQGARTGELFF; DNA: TGTGCCAGCAGTTATCAGGGAGCGCGCACCGGGGAGCTGTTTTTT
D: -; size: -; V: TRBV29-1; J: TRBJ1-2; CDR3: CSVAQKSYGYTF; DNA: TGCAGCGTTGCACAGAAATCTTATGGCTACACCTTC
D: -; size: -; V: TRBV5-1; J: TRBJ1-4; CDR3: CASSLLLNGEKLFF; DNA: TGCGCCAGCAGCCTACTACTAAACGGAGAAAAACTGTTTTTT
D: -; size: many; V: TRBV29-1; J: TRBJ2-1; CDR3: CSVELGRSYNEQFF; DNA: TGCAGCGTTGAGTTGGGTCGCTCCTACAATGAGCAGTTCTTC
D: -; size: few; V: TRBV6-2/TRBV6-3; J: TRBJ1-1; CDR3: CASSYGTPNTEAFF; DNA: TGTGCCAGCAGTTACGGGACACCGAACACTGAAGCTTTCTTT
D: -; size: -; V: TRBV2; J: TRBJ2-1; CDR3: CASSGSTRYNEQFF; DNA: TGTGCCAGCAGTGGGTCAACTAGGTACAATGAGCAGTTCTTC
D: -; size: -; V: TRBV12-3/TRBV12-4; J: TRBJ2-3; CDR3: CASSGGSTDAQYF; DNA: TGTGCCAGCAGCGGAGGGAGCACAGATGCGCAGTATTTT
D: TRBD1; size: few; V: TRBV11-2; J: TRBJ2-7; CDR3: CASSLGAGGTSYEQYF; DNA: TGTGCCAGCAGCTTAGGAGCAGGGGGTACCTCCTACGAGCAGTACTTC